These 10 T cell receptor beta chains were all obtained from the same sample, sequenced in a study of blood T cell repertoires in COVID-19. Repertoires were generated with immunoSEQ multiplex PCR, while TCRdb's copy carries only in-frame clones and drops some. Of fewer than 250,000 clones in the sample, roughly 86% are singletons; the top ten hold 1.5% to 2%. The sequenced material came from peripheral blood. These receptors originate from a woman aged 60-75 years who had recovered from COVID-19.

This clone was observed a single time. The chain joins TRBV6-5 to TRBJ1-4, with D tentatively TRBD1 (6 bases). Trimming cost V 0 bases and J 8 bases, with 16 bases left between them. The CDR3 is 16 residues long. Per the germline V gene, CDR1 is MNHEY and CDR2 is SVGAGI. Here the CDR3 DNA reads TGTGCCAGCAGTTACTCGTCCAGGGACACACGAGAAAAACTGTTTTTT. Translated: CASSYSSRDTREKLFF.

This chain uses TRBV7-3 with TRBJ2-7; D gene unclear. The germline V and J ends were trimmed by 2 bases and 7 bases, with 12 bases remaining between them. Germline CDR1 is SGHTA and CDR2 is FQGTGA. This CDR3 has 13 amino acids. CDR3 coding DNA: TGTGCCAGCAGCTTACCCCCCGACGGGGAGCAGTACTTC. Its protein product is CASSLPPDGEQYF.

The chain carries TRBV7-3 and TRBJ2-1; D is perhaps TRBD1 (6 bases). V was cut by 5 bases and J by 6 bases, with 14 bases left in between. Germline V gene data show CDR1 as SGHTA and CDR2 as FQGTGA. The CDR3 spans 14 residues. The CDR3 spells CASSPNTGFNEQFF. The CDR3, as DNA: TGTGCCAGCAGCCCCAATACAGGGTTCAATGAGCAGTTCTTC.

The V call is TRBV6-6, the J call TRBJ1-4; TRBD1 is a possible D gene (5 bases). Between the trimmed V and J ends, which lost 6 bases and 8 bases, there was a span of 13 bases. This CDR3 is 13 amino acids long. CDR1 and CDR2 (germline): MNHNY, SVGAGI (reference sequence). The CDR3 nucleotides are TGTGCCAGCAGCCCAAGGGGTTTCGAAAAACTGTTTTTT. This codes for CASSPRGFEKLFF.

This clone was observed a single time. V usage is TRBV7-8 and J usage is TRBJ2-2, with a weak D call TRBD2 (5 bases). Germline V gene data show CDR1 as SGHVS and CDR2 as FQNEAQ. With 1 base removed from V and 3 bases from J, the gap between germline ends came to 12 bases. CDR3 size: 16 residues. CDR3: CASSLDTGIYTGELFF. CDR3 in DNA: TGTGCCAGCAGCTTAGACACGGGGATATACACCGGGGAGCTGTTTTTT.

This clone was seen once. CDR3 bases: TGTGCCATCAGTGCCGGACTAGCGGGGGGAAACTCCTACGAGCAGTACTTC. It is translated as CAISAGLAGGNSYEQYF. The chain carries TRBV10-3 and TRBJ2-7; 14 positions match TRBD2. The V gene end was trimmed by 4 bases and the J gene end by 0 bases; junction bases not matched to a gene: 5. The CDR3 is 17 residues long. Germline V lookup: CDR1 ENHRY, CDR2 SYGVKD.

This chain uses TRBV19 with TRBJ1-2; no firm D call. Germline values: CDR1 LNHDA, CDR2 SQIVND (reference sequence). The CDR3 spans 15 residues. V lost 3 bases to trimming and J lost 4 bases, with 15 bases between them. The CDR3 loop is CASSISGVGGYGYTF. The CDR3 region has the DNA TGTGCCAGTAGTATCTCCGGGGTAGGAGGCTATGGCTACACCTTC.

The chain uses TRBV6-4 and TRBJ2-2; D may be TRBD2 (5 bases). V lost 6 bases to trimming and J lost 2 bases, with 10 bases between them. This CDR3 comprises 14 residues. Germline loops: CDR1 MRHNA, CDR2 SNTAGT. This CDR3 reads CASRAGINTGELFF. CDR3 sequence (DNA): TGTGCCAGCAGAGCCGGGATTAACACCGGGGAGCTGTTTTTT.

V usage is TRBV6-5 and J usage is TRBJ2-6; no clear D gene. Trimming pared 11 bases from V and 2 bases from J, leaving 7 bases between. The CDR3 length is 12 residues. CDR1 is MNHEY, CDR2 SVGAGI, per germline. CDR3 sequence reads: CAAGAGANVLTF. The CDR3, as DNA: TGTGCCGCAGGTGCTGGGGCCAACGTCCTGACTTTC.

V is TRBV27 and J is TRBJ1-4; TRBD1 matches 10 bases. V dropped 0 bases and J dropped 7; count of bases not matched to a gene: 8. There are 17 residues in the CDR3. CDR1 is MNHEY and CDR2 is SMNVEV in the germline V gene (reference sequence). In DNA, the CDR3 is TGTGCCAGCAGTTTATCGCCGGGGACAGGGGAGAGTGAAAAACTGTTTTTT. Its protein product is CASSLSPGTGESEKLFF.